A selection of T cell receptor beta chains follows, all from one sample in a study of blood T cell repertoires in COVID-19. The data were produced by immunoSEQ multiplex PCR, yet TCRdb's version contains in-frame clones alone and is incomplete. The data show around 170,000 clones, 80% to 85% seen once. Sequencing used peripheral blood. These receptor sequences come from a woman in her thirties or forties with acute or convalescent COVID-19. CDR3s include the opening cysteine and the closing phenylalanine or tryptophan. A D gene is named only where the DNA matches it firmly. Size values are once, few and many counts, or a class for expanded clones, and some rows have none.

size	V	J	D	DNA	CDR3
NA	TRBV10-3	TRBJ1-2	NA	TGTGCCATCAGCCCAGACAGACAAATCTACTATGGCTACACCTTC	CAISPDRQIYYGYTF
NA	TRBV5-4	TRBJ2-3	TRBD2	TGTGCCAGCAGCGCACTCCACAACCTAGCGGGCACAGATACGCAGTATTTT	CASSALHNLAGTDTQYF
NA	TRBV7-6	TRBJ2-2	NA	TGTGCCAGCAGCTTACTTCCAGAACGAAACACCGGGGAGCTGTTTTTT	CASSLLPERNTGELFF
NA	TRBV10-1	TRBJ2-1	NA	TGCGCCAGCAGTGAGTCGGTGGCTCATCTGGGCGATGAGCAGTTCTTC	CASSESVAHLGDEQFF
NA	TRBV3-1/TRBV3-2	TRBJ2-7	TRBD2	TGTGCCAGCAGTCAGACTAGCGCCTCCTCCTACGAGCAGTACTTC	CASSQTSASSYEQYF
few	TRBV30	TRBJ1-5	TRBD1	TGTGCCTGGAGTGGCGGTGCTACAGGGGTCCGTCAGCCCCAGCATTTT	CAWSGGATGVRQPQHF
NA	TRBV5-6	TRBJ2-1	TRBD2	TGTGCCAGCAGCTCGGGACTAGCGGGAGCTAATGAGCAGTTCTTC	CASSSGLAGANEQFF
NA	TRBV10-3	TRBJ2-1	TRBD2	TGTGCCATCAGTGGGGAGCGGGGGTTTAGTGAGCAGTTCTTC	CAISGERGFSEQFF
NA	TRBV2	TRBJ2-1	NA	TGTGCCAGCAGTGAAGAACGGACAGTCGATGAGCAGTTCTTC	CASSEERTVDEQFF
NA	TRBV18	TRBJ1-5	NA	TGTGCCAGCTCACCAGGTACGGACACGTCAAATCAGCCCCAGCATTTT	CASSPGTDTSNQPQHF
NA	TRBV2	TRBJ2-7	NA	TGTGCCAGCAGTGAAGTGGTCCTAACCGTCTACGAGCAGTACTTC	CASSEVVLTVYEQYF
NA	TRBV10-3	TRBJ1-1	NA	TGTGCCATCAGTGAGTCGGCGGGGGAATGGGTCACTGAAGCTTTCTTT	CAISESAGEWVTEAFF
NA	TRBV5-1	TRBJ1-2	TRBD1	TGCGCCAGCAGCTCAACACAGGGGGGGAACTATGGCTACACCTTC	CASSSTQGGNYGYTF
NA	TRBV5-1	TRBJ2-5	NA	TGCGCCAGCAGCTTGGCAGTCCAAGAGACCCAGTACTTC	CASSLAVQETQYF
NA	TRBV7-2	TRBJ1-1	TRBD1	TGTGCCAGCAGCGTGACAGGGTATCAAGCTTTCTTT	CASSVTGYQAFF
once	TRBV18	TRBJ2-5	NA	TGTGCCAGCCAGAAGACAGTCCAAGAGACCCAGTACTTC	CASQKTVQETQYF
NA	TRBV13	TRBJ1-1	TRBD1	TGTGCCAGCGGGTGGGACAGAAACACTGAAGCTTTCTTT	CASGWDRNTEAFF
few	TRBV7-9	TRBJ1-1	NA	TGTGCCAGCAGCCCCCCAGGGTTGGGCACTGAAGCTTTCTTT	CASSPPGLGTEAFF
NA	TRBV5-1	TRBJ2-2	TRBD1	TGCGCCAGCAGCTTCCGGGACAGAAACACCGGGGAGCTGTTTTTT	CASSFRDRNTGELFF
NA	TRBV6-2/TRBV6-3	TRBJ2-2	NA	TGTGCCAGCAGTTCCGTTTTAGGGGAGCTGTTTTTT	CASSSVLGELFF
NA	TRBV30	TRBJ1-1	NA	TGTGCCTGGAGTCCGTCGAACACTGAAGCTTTCTTT	CAWSPSNTEAFF
NA	TRBV5-1	TRBJ2-2	TRBD2	TGCGCCAGCAGCTTGGACGGGACTAGTGTCACCGGGGAGCTGTTTTTT	CASSLDGTSVTGELFF
NA	TRBV18	TRBJ2-1	NA	TGTGCCAGCTCACAGGCGGGACCGCTCACTTTCTACAATGAGCAGTTCTTC	CASSQAGPLTFYNEQFF
NA	TRBV6-6	TRBJ2-7	TRBD1	TGTGCCAGCAGTCGCATTCCCTTACAGGGGGCGCCCCGTGAGCAGTACTTC	CASSRIPLQGAPREQYF
NA	TRBV10-3	TRBJ1-5	NA	TGTGCCATCAGGGGGGCAGGTCAGCCCCAGCATTTT	CAIRGAGQPQHF
NA	TRBV27	TRBJ2-1	TRBD1	TGTGCCAGCAGTTTACGGGTCACCGAACTACGGGACAGGGGGCTTAATGAGCAGTTCTTC	CASSLRVTELRDRGLNEQFF
NA	TRBV19	TRBJ2-7	TRBD1	TGTGCCAGTAGCGCCGGACAGGGCTTCTACGAGCAGTACTTC	CASSAGQGFYEQYF
NA	TRBV7-9	TRBJ1-6	TRBD1	TGTGCCAGCAGCCCCGAGGCAGGAGGGGGCTCACCCCTCCACTTT	CASSPEAGGGSPLHF
many	TRBV11-2	TRBJ2-3	NA	TGTGCCAGCAGCTTTGGGTCGGGAGATACGCAGTATTTT	CASSFGSGDTQYF
NA	TRBV11-2	TRBJ2-1	TRBD2	TGTGCCAGCAGCTCGCCTCCTAGGATGGGGAGGGCGTACAATGAGCAGTTCTTC	CASSSPPRMGRAYNEQFF
NA	TRBV6-5	TRBJ2-7	NA	TGTGCCAGCAGTTACAGCTCTCGCACCGAGCAGTACTTC	CASSYSSRTEQYF
NA	TRBV5-6	TRBJ1-2	TRBD1	TGTGCCAGCAGCTTTTCCGGGACAGGGGGCGTTTATGGCTACACCTTC	CASSFSGTGGVYGYTF
NA	TRBV27	TRBJ2-3	NA	TGTGCCAGCAGTCGACAGGTTAGCACAGATACGCAGTATTTT	CASSRQVSTDTQYF
NA	TRBV28	TRBJ1-2	TRBD1	TGTGCCAGCAGTTCCCCTAGACAGGGTTACTATGGCTACACCTTC	CASSSPRQGYYGYTF
once	TRBV7-9	TRBJ2-5	NA	TGTGCCAGCAGCCCCACCGGAGGGGAGACCCAGTACTTC	CASSPTGGETQYF
NA	TRBV27	TRBJ1-6	NA	TGTGCCAGCAGGGGGGGGCGGACCTTTAATTCACCCCTCCACTTT	CASRGGRTFNSPLHF
NA	TRBV6-5	TRBJ2-3	NA	TGTGCCAGCACTCAGGGGGGAGCAGATACGCAGTATTTT	CASTQGGADTQYF
NA	TRBV9	TRBJ2-2	NA	TGTGCCAGCAGCGTAGGCCGCGGAGGGGACACCGGGGAGCTGTTTTTT	CASSVGRGGDTGELFF
NA	TRBV7-9	TRBJ1-6	NA	TGTGCCAGCAGCTACCTACAGGGTGAAACACCCCTCCACTTT	CASSYLQGETPLHF
NA	TRBV13	TRBJ2-3	TRBD2	TGTGCCAGCAGCCTCTCGAGTAGCGGGGGCACAGATACGCAGTATTTT	CASSLSSSGGTDTQYF
NA	TRBV5-1	TRBJ2-1	NA	TGCGCCAGCAGCTTGACAGGGAGCAATGAGCAGTTCTTC	CASSLTGSNEQFF
NA	TRBV18	TRBJ2-3	NA	TGTGCCAGCTCACCAAACAGGGGGGGGCCAGATACGCAGTATTTT	CASSPNRGGPDTQYF
NA	TRBV5-4	TRBJ1-2	TRBD1	TGTGCCAGCAGCTTGGCGATCGGACAGGGGGCTTCTGGCTACACCTTC	CASSLAIGQGASGYTF
NA	TRBV6-5	TRBJ2-2	NA	TGTGCCAGCAGTACACAGACGGCGAACACCGGGGAGCTGTTTTTT	CASSTQTANTGELFF
NA	TRBV28	TRBJ2-2	TRBD1	TGTGCCTCGACCCTGGGCCGACAGGGGCCCTCCTACACCGGGGAGCTGTTTTTT	CASTLGRQGPSYTGELFF
NA	TRBV5-1	TRBJ2-7	TRBD1	TGCGCCAGCAGCTCCACCGGGACAGGGAACTACGAGCAGTACTTC	CASSSTGTGNYEQYF
NA	TRBV27	TRBJ1-2	NA	TGTGCCAGCAGCTCGTCGGGGGAAGCTAACTATGGCTACACCTTC	CASSSSGEANYGYTF
NA	TRBV18	TRBJ2-3	TRBD2	TGTGCCAGCTCATCGTCATCTAGCGGACTGACAGATACGCAGTATTTT	CASSSSSSGLTDTQYF